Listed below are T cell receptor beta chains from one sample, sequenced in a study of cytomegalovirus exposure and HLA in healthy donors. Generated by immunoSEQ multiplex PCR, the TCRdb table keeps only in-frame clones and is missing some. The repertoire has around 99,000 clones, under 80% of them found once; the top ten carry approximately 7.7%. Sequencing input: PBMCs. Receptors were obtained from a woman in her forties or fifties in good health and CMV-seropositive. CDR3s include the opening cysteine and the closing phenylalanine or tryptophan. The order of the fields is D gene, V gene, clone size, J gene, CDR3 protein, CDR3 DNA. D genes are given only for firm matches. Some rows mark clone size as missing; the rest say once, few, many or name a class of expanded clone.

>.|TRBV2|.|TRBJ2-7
CASKKGQSSYEQYF
TGTGCCAGCAAAAAGGGGCAGAGCTCCTACGAGCAGTACTTC
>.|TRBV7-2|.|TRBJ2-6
CASSPTRVRGANVLTF
TGTGCCAGCAGCCCCACTAGGGTAAGGGGGGCCAACGTCCTGACTTTC
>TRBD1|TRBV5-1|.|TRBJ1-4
CASSLYGTDATNEKLFF
TGCGCCAGCAGCTTATACGGGACAGATGCAACTAATGAAAAACTGTTTTTT
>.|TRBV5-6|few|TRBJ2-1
CASSPPPWREYNEQFF
TGTGCCAGCAGCCCCCCGCCTTGGCGGGAATACAATGAGCAGTTCTTC
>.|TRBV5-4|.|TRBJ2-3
CASSFWSTDTQYF
TGTGCCAGCAGCTTCTGGAGTACAGATACGCAGTATTTT
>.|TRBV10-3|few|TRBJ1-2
CAISEDILNYGYTF
TGTGCCATCAGTGAGGACATTCTTAACTATGGCTACACCTTC
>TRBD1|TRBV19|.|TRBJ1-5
CASLGTGAGNQPQHF
TGTGCCAGTCTGGGGACAGGGGCCGGCAATCAGCCCCAGCATTTT
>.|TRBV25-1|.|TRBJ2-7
CASSEPLAAGEQYF
TGTGCCAGCAGTGAACCTCTGGCGGCCGGAGAGCAGTACTTC
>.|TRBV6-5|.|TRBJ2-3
CASSLGQPITDTQYF
TGTGCCAGCAGTCTAGGACAGCCGATCACAGATACGCAGTATTTT
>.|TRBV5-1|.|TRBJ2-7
CASSPTGLPGYF
TGCGCCAGCAGCCCCACCGGGCTCCCGGGATACTTC
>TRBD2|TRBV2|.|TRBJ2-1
CASRLGLAGTDEQFF
TGTGCCAGCAGACTCGGACTAGCGGGAACGGATGAGCAGTTCTTC
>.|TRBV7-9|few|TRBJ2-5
CASSLGQLPWYF
TGTGCCAGCAGCTTAGGACAGCTACCTTGGTACTTC
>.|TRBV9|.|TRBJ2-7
CASSVFSSSYEQYF
TGTGCCAGCAGCGTCTTTAGTAGCTCCTACGAGCAGTACTTC
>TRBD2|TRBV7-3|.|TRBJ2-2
CASSLGLAANTGELFF
TGTGCCAGCAGCCTCGGACTAGCGGCGAACACCGGGGAGCTGTTTTTT
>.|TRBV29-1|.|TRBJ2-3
CSVVGAEKGDTQYF
TGCAGCGTTGTAGGGGCGGAAAAGGGGGATACGCAGTATTTT
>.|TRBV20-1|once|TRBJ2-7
CSAYNNHEQYF
TGCAGTGCCTATAATAACCACGAGCAGTACTTC
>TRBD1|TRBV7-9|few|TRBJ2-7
CSSSIGTVKYF
TGTTCCAGCAGCATCGGGACAGTCAAGTACTTC
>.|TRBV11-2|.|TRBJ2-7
CASSGFYEQYF
TGTGCCAGCAGCGGCTTTTACGAGCAGTACTTC
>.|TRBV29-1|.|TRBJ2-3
CSVGRTQTSTDTQYF
TGCAGCGTTGGTAGGACTCAAACTAGCACAGATACGCAGTATTTT
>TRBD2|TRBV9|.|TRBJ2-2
CASSLGLAGNTGELFF
TGTGCCAGCAGCCTAGGGCTAGCGGGTAACACCGGGGAGCTGTTTTTT
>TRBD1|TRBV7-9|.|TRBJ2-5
CASSPGQGKETQYF
TGTGCCAGCAGCCCGGGACAGGGGAAGGAGACCCAGTACTTC
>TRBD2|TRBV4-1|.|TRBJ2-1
CASSQGLAGGYEQFF
TGCGCCAGCAGCCAGGGACTAGCGGGAGGGTATGAGCAGTTCTTC
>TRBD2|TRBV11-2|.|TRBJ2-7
CASSSAGGYEQYF
TGTGCCAGCAGCTCGGCGGGGGGTTACGAGCAGTACTTC
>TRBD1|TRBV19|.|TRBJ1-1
CASSIGTGLGDTEAFF
TGTGCCAGTAGTATCGGGACAGGGCTAGGGGACACTGAAGCTTTCTTT
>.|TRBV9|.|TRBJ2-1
CASSVGPGYEQFF
TGTGCCAGCAGCGTAGGTCCCGGTTATGAGCAGTTCTTC
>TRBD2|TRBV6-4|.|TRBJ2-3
CASSPAGGTDTQYF
TGTGCCAGCAGCCCGGCGGGGGGTACAGATACGCAGTATTTT
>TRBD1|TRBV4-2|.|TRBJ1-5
CASSQDRGTQPQHF
TGTGCCAGCAGCCAGGACAGGGGGACTCAGCCCCAGCATTTT
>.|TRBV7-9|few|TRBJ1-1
CASSFDRTNTEAFF
TGTGCCAGCAGCTTTGACAGGACCAACACTGAAGCTTTCTTT
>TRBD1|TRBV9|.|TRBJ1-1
CASSLRDTGGQGTEAFF
TGTGCCAGCAGCCTCCGGGATACAGGGGGCCAGGGCACTGAAGCTTTCTTT
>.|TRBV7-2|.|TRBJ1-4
CASSLDPRRGEKLFF
TGTGCCAGCAGCTTAGACCCCCGGAGGGGAGAAAAACTGTTTTTT
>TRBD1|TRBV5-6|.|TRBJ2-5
CASSLVTGRGTQYF
TGTGCCAGCAGCTTGGTGACAGGGAGAGGGACCCAGTACTTC
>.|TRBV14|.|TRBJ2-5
CASSPLGAEETQYF
TGTGCCAGCAGCCCCCTAGGGGCGGAGGAGACCCAGTACTTC
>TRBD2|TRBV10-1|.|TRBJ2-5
CASSGDGEGQETQYF
TGCGCCAGCAGTGGGGACGGGGAGGGCCAAGAGACCCAGTACTTC
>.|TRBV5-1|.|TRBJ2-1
CASSLGGSHNEQFF
TGCGCCAGCAGCTTGGGTGGGAGCCACAATGAGCAGTTCTTC
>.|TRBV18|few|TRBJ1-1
CASSYMNTEAFF
TGTGCCAGCTCATACATGAACACTGAAGCTTTCTTT
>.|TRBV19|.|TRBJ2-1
CASSITSSYNEQFF
TGTGCCAGTAGTATAACTAGCTCCTACAATGAGCAGTTCTTC
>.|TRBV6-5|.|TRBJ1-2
CATSAAGREGYTF
TGTGCCACTTCGGCCGCGGGTCGTGAGGGCTACACCTTC
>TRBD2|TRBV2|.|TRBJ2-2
CASSGLAGDGAIPGELFF
TGTGCCAGCTCGGGACTAGCGGGAGATGGAGCGATCCCCGGGGAGCTGTTTTTT
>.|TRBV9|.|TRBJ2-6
CASSKRSGANGLTF
TGTGCCAGCTCGAAGAGGTCTGGGGCCAACGGCCTGACTTTC
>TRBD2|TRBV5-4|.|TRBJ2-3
CASSTSGPSTDTQYF
TGTGCCAGCAGCACTAGCGGGCCGTCCACAGATACGCAGTATTTT
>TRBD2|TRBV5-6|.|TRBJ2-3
CASSPAGVLDTQYF
TGTGCCAGCAGCCCTGCGGGGGTTTTGGATACGCAGTATTTT
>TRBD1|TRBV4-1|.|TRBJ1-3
CASSQAFPGQVGNTIYF
TGCGCCAGCAGCCAAGCTTTCCCCGGACAGGTCGGAAACACCATATATTTT
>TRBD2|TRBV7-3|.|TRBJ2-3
CASSSQGLAGGDTQYF
TGTGCCAGCAGCTCCCAAGGACTAGCGGGGGGAGATACGCAGTATTTT
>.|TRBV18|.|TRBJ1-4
CASSRGPGGEKLFF
TGTGCCAGCTCACGGGGCCCGGGCGGTGAAAAACTGTTTTTT
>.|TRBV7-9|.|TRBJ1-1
CASSLPYRATEAFF
TGTGCCAGCAGCTTACCTTACAGGGCCACTGAAGCTTTCTTT
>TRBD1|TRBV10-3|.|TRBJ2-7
CATASDRDNEQYF
TGTGCCACTGCATCTGACAGGGATAACGAGCAGTACTTC
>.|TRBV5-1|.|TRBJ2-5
CASSLESEETQYF
TGCGCCAGCAGCTTGGAGTCGGAGGAGACCCAGTACTTC
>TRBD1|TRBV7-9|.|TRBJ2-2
CSSSITGVTGELFF
TGTTCCAGCAGCATTACAGGGGTCACCGGGGAGCTGTTTTTT
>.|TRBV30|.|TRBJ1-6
CAWSVLMDSYNSPLHF
TGTGCCTGGAGTGTACTGATGGACAGTTATAATTCACCCCTCCACTTT
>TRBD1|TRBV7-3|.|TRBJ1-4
CASCSSPTDRDITEKLFF
TGTGCCAGCTGCAGTTCCCCCACCGACAGGGACATTACAGAAAAACTGTTTTTT
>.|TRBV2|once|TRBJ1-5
CASSSGEGGNQPQHF
TGTGCCAGCAGTTCAGGGGAAGGTGGCAATCAGCCCCAGCATTTT
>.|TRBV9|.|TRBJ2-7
CASSGGTTMGEQYF
TGTGCCAGCAGCGGCGGGACCACAATGGGGGAGCAGTACTTC
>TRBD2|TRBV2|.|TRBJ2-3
CASSPTSGGDHTQYF
TGTGCCAGCAGCCCAACTAGCGGGGGGGACCATACGCAGTATTTT
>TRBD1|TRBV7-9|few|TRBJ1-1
CASSPFRGKNTEAFF
TGTGCCAGCAGCCCGTTCAGGGGGAAGAACACTGAAGCTTTCTTT
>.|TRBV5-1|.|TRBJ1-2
CASSLLTAPNGYTF
TGCGCCAGCAGTCTACTTACTGCGCCCAATGGCTACACCTTC
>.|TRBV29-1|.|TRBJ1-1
CTYGGGVGTEAFF
TGCACCTATGGGGGGGGAGTCGGGACTGAAGCTTTCTTT
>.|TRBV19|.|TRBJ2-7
CASSKRGIYEQYF
TGTGCCAGTAGTAAGAGGGGGATCTACGAGCAGTACTTC
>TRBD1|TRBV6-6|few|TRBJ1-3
CASSTRDRGNTIYF
TGTGCCAGCAGCACCCGGGACAGAGGAAACACCATATATTTT
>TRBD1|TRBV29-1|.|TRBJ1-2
CSALTGLSGGYTF
TGCAGCGCTCTGACAGGGCTCTCAGGGGGCTACACCTTC
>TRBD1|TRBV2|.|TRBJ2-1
CASSPGQGIHEQFF
TGTGCCAGCTCCCCGGGACAGGGGATCCATGAGCAGTTCTTC